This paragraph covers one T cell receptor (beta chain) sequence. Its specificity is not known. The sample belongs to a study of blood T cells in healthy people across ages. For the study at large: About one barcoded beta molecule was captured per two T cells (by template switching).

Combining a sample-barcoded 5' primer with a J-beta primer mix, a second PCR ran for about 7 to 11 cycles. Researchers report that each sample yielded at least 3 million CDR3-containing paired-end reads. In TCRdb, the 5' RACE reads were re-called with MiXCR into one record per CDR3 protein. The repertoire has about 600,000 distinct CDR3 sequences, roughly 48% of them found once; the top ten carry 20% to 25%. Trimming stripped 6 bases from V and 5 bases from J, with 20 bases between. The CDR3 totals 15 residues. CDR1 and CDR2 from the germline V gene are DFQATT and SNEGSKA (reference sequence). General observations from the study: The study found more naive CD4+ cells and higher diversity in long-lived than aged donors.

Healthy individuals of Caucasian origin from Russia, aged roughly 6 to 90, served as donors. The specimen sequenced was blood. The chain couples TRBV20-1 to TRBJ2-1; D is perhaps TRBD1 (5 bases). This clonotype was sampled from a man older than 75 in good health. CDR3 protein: CSASTGFDGHNEQFF. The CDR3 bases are TGCAGTGCCAGTACAGGCTTCGACGGGCACAATGAGCAGTTCTTC.